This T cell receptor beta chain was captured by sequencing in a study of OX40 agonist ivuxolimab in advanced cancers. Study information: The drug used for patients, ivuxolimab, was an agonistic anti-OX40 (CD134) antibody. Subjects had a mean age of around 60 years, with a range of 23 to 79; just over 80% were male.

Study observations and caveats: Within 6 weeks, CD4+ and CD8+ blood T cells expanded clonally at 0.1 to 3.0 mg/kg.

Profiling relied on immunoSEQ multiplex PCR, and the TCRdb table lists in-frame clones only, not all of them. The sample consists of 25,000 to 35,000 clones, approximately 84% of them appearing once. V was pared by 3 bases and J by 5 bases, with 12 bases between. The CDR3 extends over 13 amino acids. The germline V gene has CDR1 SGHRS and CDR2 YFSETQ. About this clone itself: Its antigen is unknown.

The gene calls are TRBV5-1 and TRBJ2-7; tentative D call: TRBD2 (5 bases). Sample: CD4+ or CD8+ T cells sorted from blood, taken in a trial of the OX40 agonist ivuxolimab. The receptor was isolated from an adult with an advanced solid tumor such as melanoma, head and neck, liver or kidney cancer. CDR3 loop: CASSSRSGDEQYF. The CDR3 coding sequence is TGCGCCAGCAGCTCGAGATCCGGGGACGAGCAGTACTTC.